This T cell receptor beta chain was captured by sequencing in a study of cytomegalovirus exposure and HLA in healthy donors. Study-wide context: Clustering assigned about 79% of the approximately 400 genotyped donors to the Caucasian-associated ancestry cluster.

Germline values: CDR1 LGHNA, CDR2 YNFKEQ. Trimming took 6 bases from V and 6 from J; bases not matched to a gene: 8. The CDR3 totals 16 residues. The donors gave bone marrow, and they were healthy. Findings and caveats of the study: Reports described diagnosis of cytomegalovirus status by the classifier as highly specific and sensitive. There were several of the most significant clusters that appeared linked to common viral pathogens in a later analysis.

Researchers ran the PCR with 60 Vbeta and 13 Jbeta primers. Some clones are missing from TCRdb's copy, which holds only in-frame ones; the method was immunoSEQ multiplex PCR. The sample yields fewer than 100,000 clones, about 75% seen once. For this clone: Its antigen is undetermined.

The gene calls are TRBV4-2 and TRBJ2-2; 12 positions match TRBD2. This TCR was sampled from a man aged 40-55 years in good health and CMV-seropositive. Input material: PBMCs. The CDR3: CASSPRTSGEPGELFF. CDR3 DNA: TGTGCCAGCAGTCCTCGGACTAGCGGGGAGCCCGGGGAGCTGTTTTTT.